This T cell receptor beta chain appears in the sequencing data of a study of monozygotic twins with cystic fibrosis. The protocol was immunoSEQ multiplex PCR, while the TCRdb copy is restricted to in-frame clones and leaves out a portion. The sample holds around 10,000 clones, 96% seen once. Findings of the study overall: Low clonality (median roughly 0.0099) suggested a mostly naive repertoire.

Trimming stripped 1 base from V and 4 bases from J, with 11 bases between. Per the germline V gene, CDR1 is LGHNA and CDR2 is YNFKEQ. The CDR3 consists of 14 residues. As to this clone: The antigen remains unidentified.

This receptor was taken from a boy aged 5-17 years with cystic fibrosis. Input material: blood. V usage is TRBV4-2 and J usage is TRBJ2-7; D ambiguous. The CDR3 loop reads CASSQAPSIYEQYF. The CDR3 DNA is TGTGCCAGCAGCCAAGCCCCTTCTATATACGAGCAGTACTTC.